The present entry profiles one T cell receptor (beta chain) with its context. Its antigen is currently unknown. The source of the sample is a study of cytomegalovirus exposure and HLA in healthy donors. Study-level findings and limits: In a later analysis, TCR beta V- and J-gene trimming showed a link to a missense DCLRE1C variant. According to the study, around 180 TCR beta chains were cytomegalovirus-associated. Through in vitro validation, a few CMV-associated chains were shown to be specific for CMV antigens. Despite most TCR sequences being rare, some public TCRs occurred in many donors.

The V gene lost 7 bases and the J gene lost 0 bases, with 7 bases spanning the gap. This CDR3 spans 13 amino acids. Germline values: CDR1 MNHNY, CDR2 SVGAGI (reference sequence). The PCR made use of 60 Vbeta and 13 Jbeta primers. Libraries were prepared by immunoSEQ multiplex PCR; TCRdb keeps only in-frame clonotypes and omits some of them. The specimen's table records 30,000 to 35,000 clones. The sequence was collected from a woman in her 40s in good health and CMV-seropositive. Sample: PBMCs. The chain joins TRBV6-6 to TRBJ1-5; D call uncertain. The CDR3 nucleotides read TGTGCCAGCACAGTTTATAGCAATCAGCCCCAGCATTTT. Translating it yields CASTVYSNQPQHF.